Presented here are 22 T cell receptor beta chains from one specimen sequenced in a study of blood T cell repertoires in COVID-19. Repertoires were generated with immunoSEQ multiplex PCR, while TCRdb's copy carries only in-frame clones and drops some. Of fewer than 250,000 clones detected, approximately 86% appear once; the ten largest clones hold just over 0.7%. Sequenced input: peripheral blood. Receptors were obtained from a man between 35 and 55 years old with acute or convalescent COVID-19.

The rearrangement joins TRBV27 to TRBJ2-7; D might be TRBD1 (6 bases). From germline, CDR1 is MNHEY and CDR2 SMNVEV (reference sequence). The ends were cut back, 0 bases at V and 2 bases at J, with 14 bases in the middle. The CDR3 has 16 residues. In DNA, the CDR3 is TGTGCCAGCAGTTTATCAGGGGGAAACAACGCCTACGAGCAGTACTTC. Protein: CASSLSGGNNAYEQYF.

The chain recombines TRBV7-3 with TRBJ2-6; 7 positions match TRBD2. The CDR3 runs to 15 residues. Germline V lookup: CDR1 SGHTA, CDR2 FQGTGA. V was clipped by 5 bases and J by 2 bases; unmatched bases: 3. CDR3: CASSPAGTGANVLTF. The CDR3 DNA sequence: TGTGCCAGCAGCCCAGCGGGGACTGGGGCCAACGTCCTGACTTTC.

The chain uses TRBV11-2 and TRBJ2-5; 7 bases are a match to TRBD2. V lost 3 bases and J lost 4; bases outside the gene matches: 8. The CDR3 extends over 15 amino acids. Germline lookup yields CDR1 SGHAT and CDR2 FQNNGV. The CDR3 protein is CASSFTAGESETQYF. CDR3 nucleotide sequence: TGTGCCAGCAGCTTTACGGCGGGGGAGTCAGAGACCCAGTACTTC.

V and J are TRBV6-4 and TRBJ2-2, with TRBD1 identical over 8 bases. CDR1 and CDR2 (germline): MRHNA, SNTAGT. CDR3 length: 15 amino acids. V shed 5 bases, J shed 1 base, and the junction held 3 bases outside the gene matches. CDR3 DNA: TGTGCCAGCAGTTCCGGGACAGGGAACACCGGGGAGCTGTTTTTT. Its protein product is CASSSGTGNTGELFF.

The rearrangement uses TRBV4-2 and TRBJ2-7, with a tentative D call TRBD2 (5 bases). The germline V and J ends were trimmed by 1 base and 3 bases, with 10 bases remaining between them. The germline CDR1 and CDR2 sequences are LGHNA and YNFKEQ. The CDR3 loop spans 14 amino acids. CDR3 sequence: CASSQGLGDYEQYF. CDR3 nucleotide sequence: TGTGCCAGCAGCCAAGGCCTGGGAGACTACGAGCAGTACTTC.

The chain links TRBV5-6 to TRBJ1-1, with D maybe TRBD1 (6 bases). Between the trimmed V and J ends, which lost 4 bases and 1 base, there was a span of 14 bases. The CDR3 runs to 15 residues. Germline-derived CDR1 and CDR2 are SGHDT and YYEEEE. The CDR3 DNA reads as TGTGCCAGCAGCGCAAATGGACAGCCGAACACTGAAGCTTTCTTT. Amino acid sequence: CASSANGQPNTEAFF.

This chain uses TRBV6-5 with TRBJ2-3, with D tentatively TRBD2 (7 bases). CDR3 size: 16 residues. Deletions cut 0 bases from V and 3 bases from J, with 13 bases between. Germline V gene data show CDR1 as MNHEY and CDR2 as SVGAGI. The CDR3 coding sequence is TGTGCCAGCAGTTACTCGGGGGGGGCGGGTACAGATACGCAGTATTTT. It specifies CASSYSGGAGTDTQYF.

The V gene is TRBV5-4, the J gene TRBJ2-5, with 14 nucleotides matching TRBD2. The V and J ends lost 0 bases and 1 base, in that order; junction bases with no gene match: 8. Germline lookup yields CDR1 SGHNT and CDR2 YYREEE (reference sequence). This CDR3 is built from 19 residues. The CDR3 nucleotides are TGTGCCAGCAGCTTGGGTAGGGGACTAGCGGGGGTATTCCAAGAGACCCAGTACTTC. Protein: CASSLGRGLAGVFQETQYF.

This chain uses TRBV5-1 with TRBJ2-1; D may be TRBD1 (5 bases). The germline CDR1 and CDR2 sequences are SGHRS and YFSETQ. Trimming stripped 1 base from V and 6 bases from J, with 20 bases between. There are 17 residues in the CDR3. The CDR3 protein is CASSLSGLSRITNEQFF. The CDR3 coding sequence is TGCGCCAGCAGCTTGTCAGGGTTGAGCAGGATTACCAATGAGCAGTTCTTC.

The J gene is TRBJ2-1, the V gene TRBV11-2, with 10 bases fitting TRBD2. Per germline, CDR1 SGHAT and CDR2 FQNNGV. The CDR3 is 15 amino acids. V shed 0 bases and J 4 bases; nucleotides not matched to a gene: 0. CDR3 DNA: TGTGCCAGCAGCTTAGAACTAGCGGGGTACAATGAGCAGTTCTTC. Translation: CASSLELAGYNEQFF.

The gene calls are TRBV6-5 and TRBJ2-1; TRBD2 is a possible D gene (6 bases). Trimming stripped 8 bases from V and 7 bases from J, with 21 bases between. The germline gives CDR1 MNHEY, CDR2 SVGAGI. This CDR3 is built from 15 residues. The CDR3 nucleotides are TGTGCCAGCCGCAAAGCGGGCCTGGGGTGGAATGAGCAGTTCTTC. This encodes CASRKAGLGWNEQFF.

The chain employs TRBV5-1 and TRBJ1-1; 7 bases match TRBD1. After removal of 0 bases from V and 3 bases from J, the junction contained 5 bases not matched to a gene. The CDR3 length is 15 residues. Germline values: CDR1 SGHRS, CDR2 YFSETQ. CDR3 in amino acids: CASSLVGQAHTEAFF. DNA for the CDR3: TGCGCCAGCAGCTTGGTCGGACAGGCCCACACTGAAGCTTTCTTT. Full variable domain (missing parts from reference TRBV5-1 and TRBJ1-1): KAGVTQTPRYLIKTRGQQVTLSCSPISGHRSVSWYQQTPGQGLQFLFEYFSETQRNKGNFPGRFSGRQFSNSRSEMNVSTLELGDSALYLCASSLVGQAHTEAFFGQGTRLTVV.

The gene calls are TRBV6-5 and TRBJ2-1, with D perhaps TRBD1 (6 bases). The CDR3 runs to 15 residues. CDR1 is MNHEY and CDR2 is SVGAGI in the germline V gene. With 5 bases removed from V and 7 bases from J, the gap between germline ends came to 18 bases. The CDR3 sequence: CASSPRRQAGNEQFF. The CDR3 DNA reads as TGTGCCAGCAGTCCGCGGCGACAGGCCGGGAATGAGCAGTTCTTC.

The rearrangement uses TRBV28 and TRBJ2-7; TRBD1 might be the D (6 bases). The CDR3 runs to 14 residues. The V end lost 6 bases, the J end lost 2 bases, and 14 bases lay between the germline ends. Germline lookup yields CDR1 MDHEN and CDR2 SYDVKM. CDR3 nucleotide sequence: TGTGCCAGCAGCCTCGAGGGGGTACCCTACGAGCAGTACTTC. Translation: CASSLEGVPYEQYF.

The J gene is TRBJ2-1, the V gene TRBV6-4; possible D gene TRBD1, 6 bases. The V gene lost 0 bases and the J gene lost 2 bases, with 8 bases spanning the gap. CDR3 length: 15 amino acids. The V gene's germline CDR1 is MRHNA and CDR2 SNTAGT. The CDR3 bases are TGTGCCAGCAGTGACTCGGGGGCGGCCTACAATGAGCAGTTCTTC. Translation: CASSDSGAAYNEQFF.

This rearrangement joins TRBV5-4 to TRBJ2-3; a possible D gene is TRBD2 (5 bases). The CDR3 has 17 residues. CDR1 SGHNT and CDR2 YYREEE come from the germline V gene (reference sequence). V gave up 4 bases and J gave up 6 bases, with 24 bases separating them. The CDR3 DNA is TGTGCCAGCAGCCGGTCCCGGGGTCAAGGGCCCTTCGATACGCAGTATTTT. It codes for CASSRSRGQGPFDTQYF.

The chain carries TRBV11-3 and TRBJ2-1; TRBD1 matches 9 bases. With V trimmed by 4 bases and J by 7 bases, 5 bases remained unmatched. The length of the CDR3 is 14 residues. From germline, CDR1 is SGHNT and CDR2 YENEEA. CDR3 sequence (DNA): TGTGCCAGCAGCTCACAGGGGGCTCAAAATGAGCAGTTCTTC. Translating it yields CASSSQGAQNEQFF.

The chain couples TRBV5-4 to TRBJ1-2; tentatively, D is TRBD1 (6 bases). Germline CDR1 SGHNT, CDR2 YYREEE (reference sequence). V lost 4 bases to trimming and J lost 2 bases, with 9 bases between them. The CDR3 covers 13 residues. The chain's CDR3 is CASSVGGNYGYTF. The CDR3 DNA reads as TGTGCCAGCAGCGTGGGGGGCAACTATGGCTACACCTTC.

The V and J genes are TRBV4-3 and TRBJ1-2; D is possibly TRBD1 (5 bases). The ends were cut back, 4 bases at V and 4 bases at J, with 16 bases in the middle. The CDR3 has 15 amino acids. Germline CDR1 reads LGHNA; CDR2 reads YSLEER. The CDR3 bases are TGCGCCAGCAGCCGAGCCCAGGGTGGGCCCTATGGCTACACCTTC. It encodes CASSRAQGGPYGYTF.

The V and J genes are TRBV4-3 and TRBJ1-1, with 8 positions matching TRBD1. From germline, CDR1 is LGHNA and CDR2 YSLEER. This CDR3 is built from 14 residues. V shed 4 bases and J 2 bases; nucleotides not matched to a gene: 3. The CDR3 region has the DNA TGCGCCAGCAGCCCAGGGACAGGAAACACTGAAGCTTTCTTT. Protein sequence: CASSPGTGNTEAFF.

This clone was recorded a few times. CDR3 region: CASSTPLGVGTDTQYF. The DNA for the CDR3 is TGTGCCAGTAGTACCCCCCTCGGGGTCGGCACAGATACGCAGTATTTT. The rearrangement joins TRBV19 to TRBJ2-3; tentative D call: TRBD2 (5 bases). The CDR3 runs to 16 residues. Per germline, CDR1 LNHDA and CDR2 SQIVND (reference sequence). V was clipped by 4 bases and J by 1 base, with 15 bases between them.

CDR3 region: CASTLGGFDGEQYF. CDR3 bases: TGTGCCAGCACCCTGGGGGGATTTGATGGCGAGCAGTACTTC. This chain uses TRBV27 with TRBJ2-7, with D perhaps matching TRBD2 (6 bases). The germline V gene encodes CDR1 MNHEY and CDR2 SMNVEV (reference sequence). Between the trimmed V and J ends, which lost 7 bases and 6 bases, there was a span of 19 bases. CDR3 size: 14 residues.